The 9 T cell receptor beta chains below all came from one sample that was sequenced in a study of identical twins. TCRdb ran MiXCR on the 5' RACE reads and lists one entry per CDR3 protein. There are fewer than 550,000 distinct CDR3 sequences in the sample; more than 13% occur only once, and approximately 1% lies in the top ten. In addition, the sample was reused for a study of yellow fever vaccine responses in identical twins.

Input material: CD4+ T cells sorted from blood. These receptors were collected from a woman in her late teens or twenties in good health.

The chain joins TRBV29-1 to TRBJ2-7, with D perhaps matching TRBD2 (5 bases). V was pared by 7 bases and J by 0 bases, with 16 bases between. Germline V CDR1 and CDR2: SQVTM, ANQGSEA. The CDR3 totals 14 residues. The CDR3: CSAHAGRNSYEQYF. Here the CDR3 DNA reads TGCAGCGCCCATGCGGGCAGGAACTCCTACGAGCAGTACTTC.

Regarding this clonotype: The junction departs from germline at one end; a sequencing error may be responsible. V is TRBV28 and J is TRBJ2-1; 9 nucleotides match TRBD2. Germline V CDR1 and CDR2: MDHEN, SYDVKM. The CDR3 is made up of 15 amino acids. The CDR3 loop reads CASLLVLAGYYEQFF. The DNA for the CDR3 is TGTGCCAGCCTCTTAGTACTAGCGGGCTACTATGAGCAGTTCTTC.

The chain has TRBV29-1 and TRBJ2-7, with TRBD1 matching 12 bases. With 4 bases clipped from V and 4 bases from J, the junction kept 5 bases outside the gene matches. The CDR3 length is 14 residues. Looked up from germline, CDR1 is SQVTM and CDR2 is ANQGSEA. CDR3 sequence reads: CSVAGTGGKYEQYF. CDR3 in DNA: TGCAGCGTTGCCGGGACAGGGGGCAAATACGAGCAGTACTTC.

The J gene is TRBJ2-2, the V gene TRBV19; no firm D call. In germline, CDR1 is LNHDA, CDR2 SQIVND (reference sequence). The CDR3 spans 14 residues. V was clipped by 3 bases and J by 2 bases, with 7 bases between them. CDR3 bases: TGTGCCAGTAGTATTGGGTCAAACACCGGGGAGCTGTTTTTT. Its protein is CASSIGSNTGELFF.

The genes are TRBV18 and TRBJ2-3; D is uncertain. The CDR3 is 14 residues long. Trimming removed 3 bases from V and 2 bases from J, with 9 bases in between. Germline V gives CDR1 KGHSH, CDR2 LQKENI. Here the CDR3 DNA reads TGTGCCAGCTCACCCTTTGGAGCCACAGATACGCAGTATTTT. This gives the protein CASSPFGATDTQYF.

The J gene is TRBJ2-3, the V gene TRBV28, with D maybe TRBD2 (6 bases). Germline values: CDR1 MDHEN, CDR2 SYDVKM. The CDR3 totals 13 residues. Deletions cut 5 bases from V and 9 bases from J, with 15 bases between. CDR3 sequence (DNA): TGTGCCAGCAGTCCTTTGGCGGGGTCAACGCAGTATTTT. Its translation: CASSPLAGSTQYF.

This clonotype was counted between two and nine times. The V call is TRBV7-2, the J call TRBJ2-2; D may be TRBD2 (5 bases). V was shortened by 8 bases and J by 4 bases, with 8 bases between the two germline ends. This CDR3 comprises 12 residues. Germline assignment: CDR1 SGHTA and CDR2 FQGNSA. The CDR3 sequence is CASRGLTGELFF. The CDR3 coding sequence is TGTGCCAGCCGAGGACTCACCGGGGAGCTGTTTTTT.

This clonotype was counted only a few times. The chain carries TRBV27 and TRBJ2-7, with D unresolved. V lost 5 bases and J 5 bases, leaving 22 bases between the germline ends. The CDR3 is made up of 16 amino acids. The V gene's germline CDR1 is MNHEY and CDR2 SMNVEV (reference sequence). CDR3 residues: CASSSIGRLAVNEQYF. Here the CDR3 DNA reads TGTGCCAGCAGTAGTATAGGACGGCTGGCGGTTAACGAGCAGTACTTC.

This clonotype came up a few times. This chain links TRBV4-1 with TRBJ2-3, with D perhaps matching TRBD2 (6 bases). The CDR3 sequence is 14 residues long. V dropped 1 base and J dropped 12 bases, with 17 bases sitting between them. Germline CDR1 MGHRA, CDR2 YSYEKL. The CDR3 loop reads CASSQVGRRDGQYF. CDR3 DNA: TGCGCCAGCAGCCAAGTCGGAAGGCGGGATGGTCAGTATTTT.